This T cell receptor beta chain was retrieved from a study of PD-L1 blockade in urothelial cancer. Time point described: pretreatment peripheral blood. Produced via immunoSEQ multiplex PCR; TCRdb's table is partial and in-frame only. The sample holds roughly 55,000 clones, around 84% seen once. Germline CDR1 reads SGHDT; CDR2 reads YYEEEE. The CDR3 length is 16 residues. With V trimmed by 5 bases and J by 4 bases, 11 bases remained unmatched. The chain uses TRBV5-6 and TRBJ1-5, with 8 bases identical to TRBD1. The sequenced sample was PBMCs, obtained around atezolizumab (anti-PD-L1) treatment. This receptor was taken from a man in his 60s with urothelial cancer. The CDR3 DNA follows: TGTGCCAGCAGTTCGAAGACAGGGGCTATAAATCAGCCCCAGCATTTT. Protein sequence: CASSSKTGAINQPQHF.